The 8 T cell receptor beta chains below all came from one sample that was sequenced in a study of shared clonotypes between healthy human individuals. The assay was immunoSEQ multiplex PCR, and TCRdb's table has in-frame clones only and misses some. Counted here are roughly 500,000 clones, 70% to 80% occurring once; the ten biggest clones make up 10% to 15%. Sequencing was performed on PBMCs. These receptors originate from a woman aged 40 to 49 in good health. Some clones in this sample may be carry-over from other donors' samples.

The V gene is TRBV19, the J gene TRBJ2-5; TRBD2 matches 8 bases. The CDR3 sequence is 15 residues long. Germline values: CDR1 LNHDA, CDR2 SQIVND (reference sequence). After removal of 6 bases from V and 5 bases from J, the junction contained 11 bases not matched to a gene. The CDR3 DNA reads TGTGCCAGTAGCAAGGGAGCGGGAGTGCAGGAGACCCAGTACTTC. Encoded protein: CASSKGAGVQETQYF.

With regard to this clone: The sample has other DNA sequences that encode this CDR3 too. This chain connects TRBV27 to TRBJ2-7, with unresolved D. Germline loops: CDR1 MNHEY, CDR2 SMNVEV (reference sequence). The V gene lost 0 bases and the J gene lost 4 bases, with 4 bases spanning the gap. CDR3 length: 12 residues. DNA for the CDR3: TGTGCCAGCAGTTTATCAGGATACGAGCAGTACTTC. Amino acids: CASSLSGYEQYF.

The CDR3 nucleotides are TGTGCCAGCAGCAGACGGACGGGAAACCAAGAGACCCAGTACTTC. This translates into CASSRRTGNQETQYF. This chain links TRBV9 with TRBJ2-5, with TRBD2 as a possible D gene (5 bases). Germline lookup yields CDR1 SGDLS and CDR2 YYNGEE. The CDR3 runs to 15 residues. Trimming cost V 4 bases and J 0 bases, with 13 bases left between them.

This chain connects TRBV7-3 to TRBJ2-1; no clear D gene. CDR3 length: 13 amino acids. V was clipped by 5 bases and J by 7 bases, with 12 bases between them. CDR1 is SGHTA and CDR2 is FQGTGA in the germline V gene. The CDR3 loop is CASSIGPFNEQFF. In nucleotides, the CDR3 is TGTGCCAGCAGCATCGGACCTTTTAATGAGCAGTTCTTC. The variable domain in full, completed from reference TRBV7-3 and TRBJ2-1, reads GAGVSQTPSNKVTEKGKYVELRCDPISGHTALYWYRQSLGQGPEFLIYFQGTGAADDSGLPNDRFFAVRPEGSVSTLKIQRTERGDSAVYLCASSIGPFNEQFFGPGTRLTVL.

The V call is TRBV5-5, the J call TRBJ2-4; D is uncertain. Germline V gene sequence: CDR1 SGHKS, CDR2 YYEKEE (reference sequence). The CDR3 is 11 amino acids. V was pared by 3 bases and J by 6 bases, with 4 bases between. The CDR3 reads CASSSLNIQYF. The CDR3 region has the DNA TGTGCCAGCAGCTCTCTAAACATTCAGTACTTC. Looking up the rest from reference TRBV5-5 and TRBJ2-4 gives the full variable domain: DAGVTQSPTHLIKTRGQQVTLRCSPISGHKSVSWYQQVLGQGPQFIFQYYEKEERGRGNFPDRFSARQFPNYSSELNVNALLLGDSALYLCASSSLNIQYFGAGTRLSVL.

This clone was detected only a few times. Other DNA sequences in the sample encode the same CDR3. The chain is built from TRBV10-2 and TRBJ2-1, with no clear D. With 3 bases removed from V and 6 bases from J, the gap between germline ends came to 6 bases. CDR1 WSHSY and CDR2 SAAADI come from the germline V gene. This CDR3 is 12 amino acids long. The CDR3 reads CASSDSSNEQFF. In DNA, the CDR3 is TGCGCCAGCAGTGACAGCTCCAATGAGCAGTTCTTC.

Note on this clone: Possible read error: a much larger clone is one base away. The chain links TRBV5-1 to TRBJ2-2; D ambiguous. In germline, CDR1 is SGHRS, CDR2 YFSETQ. This CDR3 spans 14 amino acids. V lost 0 bases, J lost 1 base, and 4 bases lay in between. The CDR3, as DNA: TGCGCCAGCAGCTTGGACCTGAACACCGGGGAGCTGTTTTTT. Amino acids: CASSLDLNTGELFF.

The chain links TRBV6-1 to TRBJ1-1; D remains unclear. Between the trimmed V and J ends, which lost 8 bases and 8 bases, there was a span of 15 bases. The CDR3 contains 12 residues. Germline lookup yields CDR1 MNHNS and CDR2 SASEGT. The CDR3 DNA is TGTGCCAGCGTTGCGGTTCTAAAGGAAGCTTTCTTT. Residues: CASVAVLKEAFF.